What follows are 29 T cell receptor beta chains derived from one specimen sequenced in a study of blood T cells in healthy people across ages. Then a second PCR, running roughly 6 to 11 cycles, was carried out with a sample-barcoded 5' primer and a J-beta primer mix. In TCRdb, the 5' RACE reads were re-called with MiXCR into one record per CDR3 protein. The sample gives about 940,000 distinct CDR3 sequences, 40% to 60% of which show up once; 10% to 15% is in the top ten. Input material: blood. The receptors derive from a man aged 25 to 45 in good health.

The chain couples TRBV7-2 to TRBJ2-5, with D possibly matching TRBD1 (5 bases). The DNA end favors TRBJ2-1, so the J call may be wrong. The germline CDR1 and CDR2 sequences are SGHTA and FQGNSA. This CDR3 has 14 residues. The CDR3: CASSLQGAQETQFF. DNA of the CDR3: TGTGCCAGCAGCTTGCAGGGTGCCCAAGAGACCCAGTTCTTC.

V gene TRBV27 combines with J gene TRBJ1-1, with 7 bases matching TRBD1. J lost 1 base, V lost 5 bases, and 4 bases had no gene match. The germline V gene has CDR1 MNHEY and CDR2 SMNVEV (reference sequence). The CDR3 has 14 residues. This CDR3 is CASSVSGGNTEAFF. The CDR3 nucleotides read TGTGCCAGCAGTGTCTCAGGGGGGAACACTGAAGCTTTCTTT.

With regard to this clonotype: A read error may explain this, as a much larger clone is one base away. This chain joins TRBV5-6 and TRBJ2-1, with D unresolved. From germline, CDR1 is SGHDT and CDR2 YYEEEE. The CDR3 is made up of 11 amino acids. Trimming shortened V by 2 bases and J by 14 bases, and 11 bases separated the two germline ends. The DNA for the CDR3 is TGTGCCAGCAGCTTCTCGGCCGTGGAGTTCTTC. Protein: CASSFSAVEFF.

This clonotype was picked up a small number of times. The CDR3 protein is CASSQDAGANVLTF. Here the CDR3 DNA reads TGTGCCAGCAGCCAAGATGCTGGGGCCAACGTCCTGACTTTC. This chain links TRBV4-2 with TRBJ2-6; D gene uncertain. This CDR3 has 14 amino acids. V lost 0 bases to trimming and J lost 2 bases, with 2 bases between them. CDR1 and CDR2 from the germline V gene are LGHNA and YNFKEQ.

In its sample, this clonotype was seen a few times. The chain links TRBV20-1 to TRBJ2-7; 7 bases are shared with TRBD2. The CDR3 runs 16 residues. Germline V gene data show CDR1 as DFQATT and CDR2 as SNEGSKA (reference sequence). V trimming: 6 bases; J trimming: 1 base; junction bases outside the gene matches: 15. The CDR3: CSAKPELSGVSYEQYF. In DNA, the CDR3 is TGCAGTGCGAAACCTGAACTGAGCGGGGTTTCCTACGAGCAGTACTTC.

The V call is TRBV5-1, the J call TRBJ2-3; the D is unclear. Per the germline V gene, CDR1 is SGHRS and CDR2 is YFSETQ. Between the trimmed V and J ends, which lost 1 base and 0 bases, there was a span of 12 bases. The CDR3 runs 16 residues. CDR3 in amino acids: CASSLTPVTSTDTQYF. The CDR3 DNA follows: TGCGCCAGCAGCTTGACGCCCGTAACTAGCACAGATACGCAGTATTTT.

The rearrangement uses TRBV2 and TRBJ1-5, with D possibly matching TRBD1 (5 bases). The CDR3 totals 14 residues. Between the trimmed V and J ends, which lost 6 bases and 5 bases, there was a span of 14 bases. Germline V gives CDR1 SNHLY, CDR2 FYNNEI. The CDR3 DNA sequence: TGTGCCAGCAGGATTGAGGGACTAGATCAGCCCCAGCATTTT. As protein: CASRIEGLDQPQHF.

At least ten counts were recorded for this clonotype. The chain couples TRBV6-5 to TRBJ2-7, with D perhaps TRBD1 or TRBD2 (5 bases each). Germline values: CDR1 MNHEY, CDR2 SVGAGI. V was trimmed by 6 bases and J by 1 base, leaving 16 bases between them. This CDR3 region has 15 residues. CDR3 in amino acids: CASRYRDGGSYEQYF. The DNA for the CDR3 is TGTGCCAGCAGATACCGGGACGGCGGTTCCTACGAGCAGTACTTC.

For the CDR3, the DNA is TGCAGTGCTACAGCAGCCTACGAGCAGTACTTC. It translates to CSATAAYEQYF. V usage is TRBV20-1 and J usage is TRBJ2-7; D uncertain. The V gene lost 4 bases and the J gene lost 2 bases, with 6 bases spanning the gap. The CDR3 spans 11 residues. The germline CDR1 and CDR2 sequences are DFQATT and SNEGSKA (reference sequence).

The rearrangement links TRBV6-5 to TRBJ1-2; D unresolved. The germline V and J ends were trimmed by 2 bases and 2 bases, with 9 bases remaining between them. The CDR3 has 14 residues. CDR1 MNHEY and CDR2 SVGAGI come from the germline V gene. The CDR3 protein is CASSYDPGNYGYTF. For the CDR3, the DNA is TGTGCCAGCAGTTACGATCCAGGCAACTATGGCTACACCTTC.

In this sample, this clonotype turned up once. The rearrangement links TRBV28 to TRBJ1-2, with a weak D call TRBD1 (5 bases). Trimming took off 8 bases at V and 3 bases at J, with 10 bases between the two ends. The germline gives CDR1 MDHEN, CDR2 SYDVKM. This CDR3 region has 12 residues. CDR3 amino acids: CASRGSDYGYTF. CDR3 bases: TGTGCCAGCCGGGGGTCAGACTATGGCTACACCTTC.

As DNA, the CDR3 is TGCGCCAGCAGCACCGGGACAGGGAAGGAAGAGACCCAGTACTTC. Its protein is CASSTGTGKEETQYF. V and J are TRBV5-1 and TRBJ2-5; 9 positions agree with TRBD1. This CDR3 spans 15 amino acids. V shed 4 bases and J 3 bases; nucleotides not matched to a gene: 7. Germline loops: CDR1 SGHRS, CDR2 YFSETQ.

Only one count was recorded for this clonotype. This may arise from a read error, as a much more abundant clone is one base away. This rearrangement joins TRBV11-3 to TRBJ2-1; 8 nucleotides match TRBD2. The DNA end favors TRBJ2-7, so the J call may be wrong. This CDR3 spans 16 amino acids. Germline V gene lookup returns CDR1 SGHNT and CDR2 YENEEA. DNA for the CDR3: TGTGCCAGCAGCTTAGGCGGCGGGGGGCTCTACAATGAGCAGTACTTC. It codes for CASSLGGGGLYNEQYF.

This CDR3 reads CASRTQRTIYF. The CDR3 bases are TGTGCCAGCAGGACACAGCGAACCATATATTTT. V and J are TRBV12-3 or TRBV12-4 and TRBJ1-3; no definite D call. CDR3 length equals 11 residues. The germline V and J ends were trimmed by 6 bases and 10 bases, with 10 bases remaining between them.

This clonotype appeared a few times. The gene calls are TRBV5-1 and TRBJ2-3; possible D gene TRBD2, 5 bases. Germline V gene sequence: CDR1 SGHRS, CDR2 YFSETQ. V was clipped by 0 bases and J by 6 bases, with 11 bases between them. The CDR3 spans 14 residues. The CDR3 loop is CASSLGGPSDTQYF. The CDR3 region has the DNA TGCGCCAGCAGCTTGGGAGGGCCTTCCGATACGCAGTATTTT. Combining the CDR3 with reference TRBV5-1 and TRBJ2-3 gives the whole variable domain KAGVTQTPRYLIKTRGQQVTLSCSPISGHRSVSWYQQTPGQGLQFLFEYFSETQRNKGNFPGRFSGRQFSNSRSEMNVSTLELGDSALYLCASSLGGPSDTQYFGPGTRLTVL.

J is TRBJ1-6 and V is TRBV9, with D possibly matching TRBD1 (5 bases). The CDR3 has 17 residues. The germline V and J ends were trimmed by 0 bases and 0 bases, with 10 bases remaining between them. Germline V gives CDR1 SGDLS, CDR2 YYNGEE. The CDR3 sequence: CASSVGGRDSYNSPLHF. The CDR3 DNA is TGTGCCAGCAGCGTAGGGGGCCGCGACTCCTATAATTCACCCCTCCACTTT.

About this clonotype: A much larger clone differs by one base, so this may be a read error. The genes are TRBV27 and TRBJ2-7; D perhaps matches TRBD1 (5 bases). Trimming shortened V by 6 bases and J by 2 bases, and 17 bases separated the two germline ends. The CDR3 extends over 15 amino acids. Looked up from germline, CDR1 is MNHEY and CDR2 is SMNVEV (reference sequence). The CDR3 is CASSPKDRSAYEQYF. CDR3 bases: TGTGCCAGCAGCCCTAAAGACAGATCCGCCTACGAGCAGTACTTC.

The rearrangement links TRBV28 to TRBJ2-1, with D maybe TRBD1 (5 bases). Per germline, CDR1 MDHEN and CDR2 SYDVKM. The CDR3 consists of 17 residues. Between the trimmed V and J ends, which lost 5 bases and 13 bases, there was a span of 30 bases. DNA of the CDR3: TGTGCCAGCAGTGGGTCGGTTAACGCAGGGAAACAAGAGACCCAGTTCTTC. Its protein is CASSGSVNAGKQETQFF.

The chain links TRBV9 to TRBJ2-3; D uncertain. Between the trimmed V and J ends, which lost 0 bases and 6 bases, there was a span of 11 bases. The CDR3 is 14 residues long. Looked up from germline, CDR1 is SGDLS and CDR2 is YYNGEE. The CDR3 region is CASSVVGNDDTQYF. The CDR3 DNA follows: TGTGCCAGCAGCGTAGTGGGCAACGATGATACGCAGTATTTT.

The V call is TRBV7-3, the J call TRBJ2-7; TRBD2 matches 8 bases. The J segment lost 1 base and the V segment lost 2 bases, leaving 4 bases of the junction unmatched. This CDR3 has 15 residues. CDR1 is SGHTA, CDR2 FQGTGA, per germline. The CDR3 is CASSLWSGGSYEQYF. DNA for the CDR3: TGTGCCAGCAGCTTATGGTCGGGGGGGTCCTACGAGCAGTACTTC.

In its sample, this clonotype was seen a few times. The chain joins TRBV28 to TRBJ2-7; 14 positions match TRBD2. Unmatched junction bases numbered 3, after V lost 3 bases and J lost 2 bases. CDR1 MDHEN and CDR2 SYDVKM come from the germline V gene. The CDR3 is 16 residues long. In DNA form, the CDR3 reads TGTGCCAGCAGTTTGGGACTAGCGGGGGAAGCCTACGAGCAGTACTTC. As protein: CASSLGLAGEAYEQYF.

In its sample, this clonotype was seen a few times. This chain uses TRBV3-1 with TRBJ1-6; 10 bases fit TRBD1. Unmatched junction bases numbered 0, after V lost 5 bases and J lost 8 bases. The CDR3 loop spans 13 amino acids. Germline-derived CDR1 and CDR2 are LGHDT and YNNKEL (reference sequence). This CDR3 reads CASSGTGDSPLHF. CDR3 coding DNA: TGTGCCAGCAGCGGGACAGGGGATTCACCCCTCCACTTT.

The chain has TRBV4-3 and TRBJ1-4; D ambiguous. Per the germline V gene, CDR1 is LGHNA and CDR2 is YSLEER. The V and J ends lost 3 bases and 0 bases respectively, with 8 bases between them. CDR3 size: 15 residues. Written as DNA, the CDR3 is TGCGCCAGCAGCCACCGCAGCGCAACTAATGAAAAACTGTTTTTT. Translated, it gives CASSHRSATNEKLFF.

The rearrangement links TRBV13 to TRBJ2-7; 9 nucleotides agree with TRBD2. This CDR3 spans 15 amino acids. Germline CDR1 PRHDT, CDR2 FYEKMQ (reference sequence). V trimming: 4 bases; J trimming: 2 bases; junction bases outside the gene matches: 6. In nucleotides, the CDR3 is TGTGCCAGCAGCTCAGCCGGGACTAGCCCCTACGAGCAGTACTTC. Translation: CASSSAGTSPYEQYF.

Points on this clonotype: One end of the junction does not line up with germline, which may come from a read error. The chain recombines TRBV20-1 with TRBJ1-5; D remains unclear. Germline-derived CDR1 and CDR2 are DFQATT and SNEGSKA (reference sequence). CDR3 size: 15 residues. The CDR3 DNA follows: TGCAGTGCTAGAGATCAGGTTTGGAGCAGTCAGCCCCAGCATTTT. Residues: CSARDQVWSSQPQHF.

This clonotype has more than one count but fewer than ten. A much larger clone sits a single nucleotide away, making a read error possible. The gene calls are TRBV5-1 and TRBJ2-1, with D possibly called TRBD1 or TRBD2 (5 bases each). CDR3 size: 16 residues. The germline V gene has CDR1 SGHRS and CDR2 YFSETQ. The V end was cut by 0 bases, the J end by 9 bases, with 19 bases between. The CDR3 loop is CASSLGGTVPQGEQFF. The CDR3 DNA sequence: TGCGCCAGCAGCTTGGGGGGGACCGTGCCTCAAGGTGAGCAGTTCTTC.

This clonotype was seen a handful of times. The CDR3 sequence is CASSQDKGLAGFGQYF. Written as DNA, the CDR3 is TGCGCCAGCAGCCAAGATAAGGGACTAGCGGGGTTCGGGCAGTACTTC. The rearrangement joins TRBV4-3 to TRBJ2-7, with 13 bases aligning to TRBD2. The junction had 8 bases not matched to a gene; V was cut back by 0 bases and J by 9 bases. This CDR3 spans 16 amino acids. In germline, CDR1 is LGHNA, CDR2 YSLEER.

The CDR3 loop reads CASSIGRPTEAFF. The CDR3 DNA is TGTGCCAGCAGCATCGGCAGGCCCACTGAAGCTTTCTTT. The rearrangement links TRBV21-1 to TRBJ1-1. TRBV21-1 counts as a pseudogene. The CDR3 extends over 13 amino acids.

The chain couples TRBV11-2 to TRBJ2-6; TRBD1 matches 8 bases. The V gene end was trimmed by 1 base and the J gene end by 0 bases; junction bases not matched to a gene: 8. There are 19 residues in the CDR3. From germline, CDR1 is SGHAT and CDR2 FQNNGV. CDR3 residues: CASSLGRQGISSGANVLTF. CDR3 DNA sequence: TGTGCCAGCAGCTTAGGACGACAGGGGATCAGCTCTGGGGCCAACGTCCTGACTTTC.